This record concerns one T cell receptor beta chain sequence. V was pared by 5 bases and J by 1 base, with 8 bases between. This CDR3 is built from 13 residues. In germline, CDR1 is SGHAT, CDR2 FQNNGV. The assay was immunoSEQ multiplex PCR, and TCRdb's table has in-frame clones only and misses some. The data hold 150,000 to 200,000 clones, with about nine tenths observed a single time. The data derive from a study of blood T cell repertoires in COVID-19. The sample taken for sequencing was PBMCs or T cells enriched from blood (not recorded which). This clonotype originated in a woman younger than 35 who had recovered from COVID-19. The chain combines TRBV11-2 with TRBJ1-1; a weak D match, TRBD1 (6 bases). As DNA, the CDR3 is TGTGCCAGCAGCGAGACAGGGAACACTGAAGCTTTCTTT. Translating gives CASSETGNTEAFF.